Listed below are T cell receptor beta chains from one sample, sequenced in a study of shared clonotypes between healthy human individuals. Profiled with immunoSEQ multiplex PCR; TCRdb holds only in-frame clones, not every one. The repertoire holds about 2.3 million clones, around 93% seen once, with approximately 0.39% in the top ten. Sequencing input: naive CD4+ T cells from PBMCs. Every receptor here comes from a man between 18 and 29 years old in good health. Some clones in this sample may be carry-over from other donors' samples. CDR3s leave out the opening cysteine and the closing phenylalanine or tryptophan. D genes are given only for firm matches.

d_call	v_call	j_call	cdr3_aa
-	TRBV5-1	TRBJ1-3	ASSYSGSGNTIY
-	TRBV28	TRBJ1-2	ASSLVGLMGYT
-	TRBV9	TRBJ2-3	ASSLRGRGTDTQY
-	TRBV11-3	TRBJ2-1	ASSLEGQLNNEQF
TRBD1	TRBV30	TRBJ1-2	AWSRDRNYGYT
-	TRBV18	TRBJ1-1	ASSPTVDTEAF
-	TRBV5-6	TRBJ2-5	ASSLEVAGAGETQY
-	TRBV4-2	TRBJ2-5	ASSRRLGGSQETQY
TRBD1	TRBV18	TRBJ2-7	ASSPQGTGAIYEQY
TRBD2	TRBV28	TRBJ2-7	ASSSHVPGFGTTYQN
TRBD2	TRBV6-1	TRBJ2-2	ATLAGVSTGELF
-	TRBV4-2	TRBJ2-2	ASSPPSREENTGELF
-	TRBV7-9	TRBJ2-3	ASSLGGDTDTQY
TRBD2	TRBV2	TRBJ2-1	ASSQSPSGTNNEQF
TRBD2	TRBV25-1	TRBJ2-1	ASSEPGLAGNEQF
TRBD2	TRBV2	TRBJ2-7	ASTLGLAGGLEQY
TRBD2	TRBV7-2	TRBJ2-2	ASSLRGLVGTGELF
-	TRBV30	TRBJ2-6	AWSVTLSGANVLT
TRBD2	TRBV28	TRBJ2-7	ASSLTSGKGQY
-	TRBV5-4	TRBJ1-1	ASSPRAGNTEAF
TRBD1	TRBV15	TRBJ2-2	ATSRVRTGNTGELF
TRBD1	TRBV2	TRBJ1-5	ASSEAPGQGSQPQH
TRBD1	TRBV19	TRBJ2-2	ASSGQVNTGELF
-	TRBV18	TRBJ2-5	ASSPLLARAETQY
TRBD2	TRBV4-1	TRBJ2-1	ASSNGLASPYNEQF
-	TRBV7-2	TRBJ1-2	ASSSAPTEFYGYT
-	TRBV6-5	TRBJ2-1	ASNRDASFGEQF
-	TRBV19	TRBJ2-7	ASSMLGTYSGEQY
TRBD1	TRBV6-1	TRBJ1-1	ASRLIDRDTEAF
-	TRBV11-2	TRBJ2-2	ASSGGWTGELF
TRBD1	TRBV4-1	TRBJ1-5	ASSQDGTVGNQPQH
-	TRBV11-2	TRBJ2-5	ASSSLPRETQY
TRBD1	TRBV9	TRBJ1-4	ASSPFSTGEKLF
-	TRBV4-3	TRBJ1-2	ASSQEIGGARGYT
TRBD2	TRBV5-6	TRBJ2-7	ASSLQYSGIFYEQY
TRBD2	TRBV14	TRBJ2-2	ASSPSSSGRDTGELF
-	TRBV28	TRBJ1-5	ASSLWRGGGSNQPQH
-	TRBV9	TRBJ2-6	ASSVAGSSGANVLT